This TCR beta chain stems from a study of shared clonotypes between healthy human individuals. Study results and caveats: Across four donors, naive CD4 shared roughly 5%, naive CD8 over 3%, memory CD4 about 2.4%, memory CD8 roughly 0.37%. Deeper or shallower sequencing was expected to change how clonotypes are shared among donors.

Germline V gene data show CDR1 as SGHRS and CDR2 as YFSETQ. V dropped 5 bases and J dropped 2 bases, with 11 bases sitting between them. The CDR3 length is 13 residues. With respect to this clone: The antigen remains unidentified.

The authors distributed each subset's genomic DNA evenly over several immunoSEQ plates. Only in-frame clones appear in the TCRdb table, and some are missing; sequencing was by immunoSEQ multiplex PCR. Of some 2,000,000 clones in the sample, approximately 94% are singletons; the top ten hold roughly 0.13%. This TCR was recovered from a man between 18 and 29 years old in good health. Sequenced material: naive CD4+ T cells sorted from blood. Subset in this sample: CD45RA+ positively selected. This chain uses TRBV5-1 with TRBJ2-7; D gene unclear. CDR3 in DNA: TGCGCCAGCAGTCCGTTATCTACCTACGAGCAGTACTTC. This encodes CASSPLSTYEQYF. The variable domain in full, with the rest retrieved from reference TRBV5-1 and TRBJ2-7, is KAGVTQTPRYLIKTRGQQVTLSCSPISGHRSVSWYQQTPGQGLQFLFEYFSETQRNKGNFPGRFSGRQFSNSRSEMNVSTLELGDSALYLCASSPLSTYEQYFGPGTRLTVT.